Each of the 27 T cell receptor beta chains below was sequenced from the same sample in a study of identical twins. TCRdb reanalysed the 5' RACE reads using MiXCR and keeps one entry per CDR3 protein. Of 400,000 to 500,000 distinct CDR3 sequences in the sample, about 18% were seen once. The sample taken for sequencing was naive T cells sorted from blood. The source is a man aged 50-60 years in good health.

The V gene is TRBV5-1, the J gene TRBJ2-5, with unresolved D. V lost 6 bases and J 2 bases, leaving 11 bases between the germline ends. CDR1 is SGHRS, CDR2 YFSETQ, per germline. The CDR3 covers 13 residues. DNA for the CDR3: TGCGCCAGCACTAGGGATGTTCAAGAGACCCAGTACTTC. Its protein product is CASTRDVQETQYF.

This clonotype was counted between two and nine times. The chain couples TRBV20-1 to TRBJ2-1, with D possibly matching TRBD2 (6 bases). V was clipped by 1 base and J by 3 bases, with 13 bases between them. This CDR3 spans 15 amino acids. Per the germline V gene, CDR1 is DFQATT and CDR2 is SNEGSKA (reference sequence). The CDR3 bases are TGCAGTGCTAGAGTCGACGGGGGACGCTACAATGAGCAGTTCTTC. Translating it yields CSARVDGGRYNEQFF.

The V gene is TRBV20-1, the J gene TRBJ2-7; 8 bases line up with TRBD1. The germline V gene has CDR1 DFQATT and CDR2 SNEGSKA (reference sequence). CDR3 size: 15 residues. V shed 0 bases and J 3 bases; nucleotides not matched to a gene: 7. The CDR3 spells CSAREVQGGFYEQYF. CDR3 bases: TGCAGTGCTAGAGAGGTACAGGGGGGTTTCTACGAGCAGTACTTC.

This clonotype was detected many times. The V gene is TRBV25-1, the J gene TRBJ1-1; the D is unclear. Germline assignment: CDR1 MGHDK and CDR2 SYGVNS. The CDR3 extends over 15 amino acids. V gave up 1 base and J gave up 4 bases, with 13 bases separating them. CDR3 loop: CASSELWGRATEAFF. The CDR3, as DNA: TGTGCCAGCAGTGAATTATGGGGTAGGGCCACTGAAGCTTTCTTT. The entire variable domain, with the rest obtained from reference TRBV25-1 and TRBJ1-1, is as follows: EADIYQTPRYLVIGTGKKITLECSQTMGHDKMYWYQQDPGMELHLIHYSYGVNSTEKGDLSSESTVSRIRTEHFPLTLESARPSHTSQYLCASSELWGRATEAFFGQGTRLTVV.

The J gene is TRBJ1-6, the V gene TRBV6-5; possible D gene TRBD1, 6 bases. Germline V lookup: CDR1 MNHEY, CDR2 SVGAGI. This CDR3 contains 16 residues. V was cut by 0 bases and J by 8 bases, with 14 bases left in between. CDR3 in DNA: TGTGCCAGCAGTTACTCGAGGGGGGGCGCGGATTCACCCCTCCACTTT. This encodes CASSYSRGGADSPLHF.

This clonotype appeared many times. Here the CDR3 reads CSVSTGGPVYGYTF. In DNA, the CDR3 is TGCAGCGTGAGCACAGGGGGCCCCGTCTATGGCTACACCTTC. The rearrangement joins TRBV29-1 to TRBJ1-2, with TRBD1 identical over 9 bases. V was pared by 6 bases and J by 4 bases, with 9 bases of the junction left unmatched. The germline gives CDR1 SQVTM, CDR2 ANQGSEA. The length of the CDR3 is 14 residues.

The chain recombines TRBV10-3 with TRBJ2-3, with 11 bases that match TRBD2. Germline CDR1 ENHRY, CDR2 SYGVKD. This CDR3 is 17 amino acids long. J lost 2 bases, V lost 4 bases, and 8 bases had no gene match. The CDR3 nucleotides read TGTGCCATCAGTGGCCAAGGGACTAGCGGCCCCACAGATACGCAGTATTTT. Amino acid sequence: CAISGQGTSGPTDTQYF.

The chain couples TRBV20-1 to TRBJ2-1; 13 bases agree with TRBD2. Germline-derived CDR1 and CDR2 are DFQATT and SNEGSKA (reference sequence). The CDR3 loop spans 16 amino acids. The trim removed 6 bases at V and 9 bases at J, leaving 14 bases unmatched. Here the CDR3 reads CSAPDGLRLAGGEQFF. CDR3 DNA: TGCAGTGCGCCGGACGGGTTGAGACTAGCGGGAGGTGAGCAGTTCTTC.

In its sample, this clonotype was seen many times. The genes are TRBV12-3 or TRBV12-4 and TRBJ2-1; D uncertain. The CDR3 is 12 amino acids. V was cut by 9 bases and J by 1 base, with 7 bases left in between. Written as DNA, the CDR3 is TGTGCCAGTAGTCTGTCCTACAATGAGCAGTTCTTC. This gives the protein CASSLSYNEQFF.

This clonotype appeared a few times. The chain recombines TRBV4-1 with TRBJ1-4; D is unresolved. V dropped 2 bases and J dropped 6 bases, with 4 bases sitting between them. This CDR3 is built from 12 residues. From germline, CDR1 is MGHRA and CDR2 YSYEKL. The CDR3 DNA sequence: TGCGCCAGCAGCCAATCACATGAAAAACTGTTTTTT. Protein sequence: CASSQSHEKLFF.

The rearrangement uses TRBV25-1 and TRBJ2-5, with 12 positions matching TRBD1. Germline CDR1 is MGHDK and CDR2 is SYGVNS. J was trimmed by 1 base and V by 4 bases; bases with no gene match: 4. The CDR3 consists of 16 residues. DNA of the CDR3: TGTGCCAGCAGTGGGAGGGACAGGGGGCTCCAAGAGACCCAGTACTTC. This codes for CASSGRDRGLQETQYF.

This clonotype was seen a handful of times. This sequence joins TRBV5-6 and TRBJ2-7, with a tentative D call TRBD2 (5 bases). V dropped 0 bases and J dropped 2 bases, with 18 bases sitting between them. CDR3 size: 17 residues. In germline, CDR1 is SGHDT, CDR2 YYEEEE. The CDR3 spells CASSLGGPRILTYEQYF. As DNA, the CDR3 is TGTGCCAGCAGCTTGGGCGGGCCACGTATATTAACCTACGAGCAGTACTTC.

This clonotype was observed a few times. The rearrangement links TRBV12-3 or TRBV12-4 to TRBJ1-1; D gene unclear. This CDR3 region has 13 residues. Trimming removed 9 bases at V and 2 bases at J, with 13 bases between. The CDR3: CASGRELNTEAFF. As DNA, the CDR3 is TGTGCCAGTGGCCGGGAATTAAACACTGAAGCTTTCTTT.

V usage is TRBV5-1 and J usage is TRBJ2-5, with D possibly being TRBD1 (7 bases). The CDR3 loop spans 15 amino acids. Trimming took 0 bases from V and 5 from J, leaving 14 bases between them. Germline V gene lookup returns CDR1 SGHRS and CDR2 YFSETQ. CDR3 in amino acids: CASSLGRGRRETQYF. CDR3 in DNA: TGCGCCAGCAGCTTGGGGAGGGGGCGCCGGGAGACCCAGTACTTC.

The chain carries TRBV27 and TRBJ1-1, with D unclear. The CDR3 totals 13 residues. Trimming took off 2 bases at V and 3 bases at J, with 7 bases between the two ends. Germline lookup yields CDR1 MNHEY and CDR2 SMNVEV (reference sequence). The CDR3 sequence: CASSLGSYTEAFF. The DNA for the CDR3 is TGTGCCAGCAGTTTAGGTAGTTACACTGAAGCTTTCTTT.

This clonotype came up a few times. The J gene is TRBJ2-1, the V gene TRBV6-1; perhaps TRBD1 as D (6 bases). Germline V CDR1 and CDR2: MNHNS, SASEGT. V was pared by 5 bases and J by 0 bases, with 14 bases between. This CDR3 has 16 residues. The CDR3 here is CASSPTGSFSYNEQFF. The CDR3 nucleotides are TGTGCCAGCAGTCCAACAGGGTCCTTCTCCTACAATGAGCAGTTCTTC.

At least ten counts were recorded for this clonotype. The genes are TRBV9 and TRBJ1-5, with TRBD1 matching over 9 bases. The CDR3 contains 17 residues. CDR1 SGDLS and CDR2 YYNGEE come from the germline V gene. V lost 2 bases, J lost 7 bases, and 13 bases stayed unmatched. CDR3 sequence reads: CASSVIPGQGFGQPQHF. For the CDR3, the DNA is TGTGCCAGCAGCGTCATACCGGGACAGGGCTTCGGGCAGCCCCAGCATTTT.

This clonotype was counted only a few times. The chain links TRBV5-1 to TRBJ1-5; weak D call: TRBD1 (5 bases). Germline lookup yields CDR1 SGHRS and CDR2 YFSETQ. Trimming stripped 7 bases from V and 4 bases from J, with 18 bases between. CDR3 length: 15 residues. The CDR3 DNA reads TGCGCCAGCTCGAGCGGGGGTGAAAGGAATCAGCCCCAGCATTTT. It codes for CASSSGGERNQPQHF.

The rearrangement uses TRBV7-2 and TRBJ2-7, with a weak D call TRBD2 (6 bases). This CDR3 has 13 residues. Germline lookup yields CDR1 SGHTA and CDR2 FQGNSA. Trimming cost V 1 base and J 8 bases, with 12 bases left between them. Here the CDR3 reads CASSLETRGQQYF. The CDR3 nucleotides read TGTGCCAGCAGCTTAGAGACTAGAGGTCAGCAGTACTTC. Drawing the rest from reference TRBV7-2 and TRBJ2-7, the complete variable domain is GAGVSQSPSNKVTEKGKDVELRCDPISGHTALYWYRQSLGQGLEFLIYFQGNSAPDKSGLPSDRFSAERTGGSVSTLTIQRTQQEDSAVYLCASSLETRGQQYFGPGTRLTVT.

This clonotype was observed a few times. V usage is TRBV4-2 and J usage is TRBJ2-3, with a tentative D call TRBD1 (6 bases). Germline CDR1 is LGHNA and CDR2 is YNFKEQ. The V and J ends lost 4 bases and 0 bases respectively, with 17 bases between them. This CDR3 is built from 17 residues. The CDR3 here is CASSLHPRQASTDTQYF. CDR3 coding DNA: TGTGCCAGCAGCCTCCATCCTCGACAGGCCAGCACAGATACGCAGTATTTT.

The rearrangement links TRBV7-2 to TRBJ2-7; possibly TRBD1 for D (6 bases). The V gene's germline CDR1 is SGHTA and CDR2 FQGNSA. The CDR3 runs 15 residues. V dropped 2 bases and J dropped 3 bases, with 14 bases sitting between them. The CDR3 DNA sequence: TGTGCCAGCAGCTTACTAACAGGGAGAGGCTACGAGCAGTACTTC. This gives the protein CASSLLTGRGYEQYF.

CDR3 in amino acids: CASSYGQGGWYGYTF. The CDR3 bases are TGTGCCAGCAGTTACGGTCAGGGGGGCTGGTATGGCTACACCTTC. The chain joins TRBV6-5 to TRBJ1-2, with 7 positions matching TRBD1. V shed 2 bases and J 5 bases; nucleotides not matched to a gene: 8. The CDR3 covers 15 residues. CDR1 and CDR2 from the germline V gene are MNHEY and SVGAGI.

V is TRBV7-3 and J is TRBJ2-4; TRBD1 is a possible D gene (6 bases). The germline gives CDR1 SGHTA, CDR2 FQGTGA. The CDR3 runs to 13 residues. The V and J ends lost 0 bases and 11 bases respectively, with 11 bases between them. CDR3 bases: TGTGCCAGCAGCTTAACCCAGGACAGCCTTCAGTACTTC. It is translated as CASSLTQDSLQYF.

This clonotype was seen repeatedly, ten times or more. V and J are TRBV7-9 and TRBJ2-1; D could derive from TRBD1 or TRBD2 (5 bases each). The CDR3 runs to 13 residues. Trimming left V 5 bases short and J 4 bases short, with 9 bases between. Germline values: CDR1 SEHNR, CDR2 FQNEAQ (reference sequence). CDR3 amino acids: CASSEGPYNEQFF. In nucleotides, the CDR3 is TGTGCCAGCAGCGAGGGGCCTTACAATGAGCAGTTCTTC.

This clonotype was counted ten times or more. The chain couples TRBV6-2 or TRBV6-3 to TRBJ2-2; 10 nucleotides agree with TRBD1. Trimming removed 6 bases from V and 1 base from J; junction bases left unmatched: 5. This CDR3 is 16 amino acids long. Germline V CDR1 and CDR2: MNHEY, SVGEGT. CDR3: CASRLTGGLNTGELFF. In nucleotides, the CDR3 is TGTGCCAGCAGACTGACAGGGGGCCTGAACACCGGGGAGCTGTTTTTT.

This sequence joins TRBV11-1 and TRBJ2-1, with D perhaps given as TRBD1 or TRBD2 (5 bases each). The CDR3 runs 16 residues. V lost 5 bases and J lost 4, with 18 bases in between. Germline lookup yields CDR1 SGHAT and CDR2 FQDESV (reference sequence). The CDR3 here is CASSQRQRGVYNEQFF. The CDR3 region has the DNA TGTGCCAGCAGCCAGAGACAGAGGGGCGTATACAATGAGCAGTTCTTC.

This chain joins TRBV3-1 and TRBJ2-7, with a weak D call TRBD1 (6 bases). Trimming cost V 4 bases and J 4 bases, with 17 bases left between them. The length of the CDR3 is 15 residues. CDR1 LGHDT and CDR2 YNNKEL come from the germline V gene (reference sequence). In DNA, the CDR3 is TGTGCCAGCAGCCCCCCCGGGACACCACTTTACGAGCAGTACTTC. Amino acid sequence: CASSPPGTPLYEQYF.